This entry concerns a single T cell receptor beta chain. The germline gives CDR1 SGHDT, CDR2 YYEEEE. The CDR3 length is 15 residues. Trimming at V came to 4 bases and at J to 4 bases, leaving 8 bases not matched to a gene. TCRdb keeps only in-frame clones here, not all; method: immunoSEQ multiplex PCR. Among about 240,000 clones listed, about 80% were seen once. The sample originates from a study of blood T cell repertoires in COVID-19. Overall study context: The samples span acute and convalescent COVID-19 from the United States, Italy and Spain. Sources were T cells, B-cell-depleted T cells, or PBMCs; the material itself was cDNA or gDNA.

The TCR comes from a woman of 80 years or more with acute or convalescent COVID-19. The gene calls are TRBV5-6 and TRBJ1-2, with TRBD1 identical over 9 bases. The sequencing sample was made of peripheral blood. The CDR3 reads CASSVRDRVFYGYTF. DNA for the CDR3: TGTGCCAGCAGCGTCCGGGACAGGGTTTTCTATGGCTACACCTTC.